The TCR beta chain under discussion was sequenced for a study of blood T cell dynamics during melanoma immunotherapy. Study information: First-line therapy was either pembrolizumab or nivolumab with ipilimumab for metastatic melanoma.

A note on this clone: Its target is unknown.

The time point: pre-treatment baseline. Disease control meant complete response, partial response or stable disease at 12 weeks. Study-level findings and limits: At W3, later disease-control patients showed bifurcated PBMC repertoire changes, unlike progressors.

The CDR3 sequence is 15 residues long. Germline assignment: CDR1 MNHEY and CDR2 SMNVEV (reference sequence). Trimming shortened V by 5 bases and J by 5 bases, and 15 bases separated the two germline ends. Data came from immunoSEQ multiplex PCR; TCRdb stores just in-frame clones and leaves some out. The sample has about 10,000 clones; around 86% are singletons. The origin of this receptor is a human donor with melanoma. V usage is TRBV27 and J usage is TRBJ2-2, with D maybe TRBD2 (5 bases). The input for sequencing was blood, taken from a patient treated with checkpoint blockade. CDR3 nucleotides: TGTGCCAGCAGTACCACTAGGCTTGGGACCGGGGAGCTGTTTTTT. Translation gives CASSTTRLGTGELFF.